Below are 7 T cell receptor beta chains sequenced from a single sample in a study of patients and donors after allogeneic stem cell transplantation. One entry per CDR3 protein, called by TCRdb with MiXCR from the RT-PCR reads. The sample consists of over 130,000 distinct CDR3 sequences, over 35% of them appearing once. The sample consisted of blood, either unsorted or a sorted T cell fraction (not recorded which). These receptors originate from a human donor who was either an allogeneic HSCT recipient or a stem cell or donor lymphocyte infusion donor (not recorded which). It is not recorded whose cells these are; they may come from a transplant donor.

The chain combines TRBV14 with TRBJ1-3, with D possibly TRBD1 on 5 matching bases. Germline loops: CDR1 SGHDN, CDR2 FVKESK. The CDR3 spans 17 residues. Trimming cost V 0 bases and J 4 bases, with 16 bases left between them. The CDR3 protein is CASSQDVYRTPGNTIYF. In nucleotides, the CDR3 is TGTGCCAGCAGCCAAGATGTCTACAGGACCCCCGGAAACACCATATATTTT.

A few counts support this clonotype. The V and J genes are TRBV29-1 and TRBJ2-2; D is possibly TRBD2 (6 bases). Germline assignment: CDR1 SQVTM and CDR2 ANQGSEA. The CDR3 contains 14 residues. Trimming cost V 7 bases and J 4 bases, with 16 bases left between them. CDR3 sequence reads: CSARGTPVTGELFF. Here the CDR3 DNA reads TGCAGCGCCCGCGGGACCCCGGTCACCGGGGAGCTGTTTTTT.

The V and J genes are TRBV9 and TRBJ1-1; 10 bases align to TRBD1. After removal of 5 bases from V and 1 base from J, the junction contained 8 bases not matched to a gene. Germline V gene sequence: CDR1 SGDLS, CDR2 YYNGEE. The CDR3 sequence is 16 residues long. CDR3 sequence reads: CASRTGGELSNTEAFF. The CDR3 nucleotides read TGTGCCAGCAGGACAGGGGGCGAATTGTCGAACACTGAAGCTTTCTTT.

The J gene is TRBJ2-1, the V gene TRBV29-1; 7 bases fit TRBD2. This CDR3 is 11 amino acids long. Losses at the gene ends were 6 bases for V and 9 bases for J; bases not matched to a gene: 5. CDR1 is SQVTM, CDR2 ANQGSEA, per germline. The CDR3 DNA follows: TGCAGCGTCGGACCGGGGGGTGAGCAGTTCTTC. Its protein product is CSVGPGGEQFF.

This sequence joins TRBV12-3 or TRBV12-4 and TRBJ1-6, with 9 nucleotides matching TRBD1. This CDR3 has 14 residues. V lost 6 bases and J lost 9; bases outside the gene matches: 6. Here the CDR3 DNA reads TGTGCCAGCAGCCTCGACAGGGGGAGTTCACCCCTCCACTTT. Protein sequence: CASSLDRGSSPLHF.

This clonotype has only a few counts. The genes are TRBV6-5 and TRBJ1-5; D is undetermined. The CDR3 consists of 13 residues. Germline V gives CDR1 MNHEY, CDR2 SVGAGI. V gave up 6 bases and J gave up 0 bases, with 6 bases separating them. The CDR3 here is CASSWYSNQPQHF. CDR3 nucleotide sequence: TGTGCCAGCAGCTGGTATAGCAATCAGCCCCAGCATTTT.

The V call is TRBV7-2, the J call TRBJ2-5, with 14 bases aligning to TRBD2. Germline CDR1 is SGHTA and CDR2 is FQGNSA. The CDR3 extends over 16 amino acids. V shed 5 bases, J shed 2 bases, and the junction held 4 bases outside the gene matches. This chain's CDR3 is CASSTTSGGAQETQYF. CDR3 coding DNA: TGTGCCAGCAGCACGACTAGCGGGGGGGCACAAGAGACCCAGTACTTC.